These 9 T cell receptor beta chains share one sample of origin, sequenced in a study of CD8 T cells in ankylosing spondylitis. TCRdb recomputed calls from the 5' RACE reads with MiXCR, one row per CDR3 protein. The sample has 150,000 to 200,000 distinct CDR3 sequences; more than 9% are singletons. Sequences were obtained from blood, either unsorted or a sorted T cell fraction (not recorded which). All receptors derive from a male donor with ankylosing spondylitis or in good health (not recorded which).

As concerns this clonotype: A much larger clone lies a single base off, so this may be a read error. V and J are TRBV5-5 and TRBJ2-3, with unresolved D. Trimming cost V 1 base and J 2 bases, with 11 bases left between them. The CDR3 runs 15 residues. The germline CDR1 and CDR2 sequences are SGHKS and YYEKEE (reference sequence). The CDR3 DNA is TGTGCCAGCAGCTTGAAGCCAGGACCCACAGATACGCAGTATTTT. Translated, it gives CASSLKPGPTDTQYF.

V gene TRBV11-2 combines with J gene TRBJ2-5; tentative D call: TRBD2 (7 bases). Germline V lookup: CDR1 SGHAT, CDR2 FQNNGV. The ends were cut back, 5 bases at V and 2 bases at J, with 18 bases in the middle. CDR3 length equals 16 residues. CDR3 residues: CASSMGGAGAQETQYF. The CDR3, as DNA: TGTGCCAGCAGCATGGGTGGGGCGGGGGCACAAGAGACCCAGTACTTC.

The chain has TRBV20-1 and TRBJ2-7; 9 bases are shared with TRBD1. Germline-derived CDR1 and CDR2 are DFQATT and SNEGSKA (reference sequence). The length of the CDR3 is 16 residues. V lost 0 bases to trimming and J lost 2 bases; unmatched junction nucleotides: 8. CDR3 sequence reads: CSARDRTGVLPYEQYF. In nucleotides, the CDR3 is TGCAGTGCTAGAGATAGGACAGGGGTTCTCCCCTACGAGCAGTACTTC.

This clonotype was detected many times. This chain uses TRBV20-1 with TRBJ2-4; 8 nucleotides agree with TRBD2. This CDR3 comprises 13 residues. J gave up 6 bases and V 8 bases, and 9 bases lay outside the gene matches. The germline V gene has CDR1 DFQATT and CDR2 SNEGSKA (reference sequence). CDR3 amino acids: CSLLKRELNIQYF. The CDR3 DNA reads as TGCAGTCTCCTGAAGCGGGAGTTAAACATTCAGTACTTC.

This clonotype was picked up a small number of times. This chain links TRBV12-3 or TRBV12-4 with TRBJ2-7; 11 bases are a match to TRBD1. With V trimmed by 0 bases and J by 3 bases, 4 bases remained unmatched. The CDR3 consists of 16 residues. This CDR3 is CASSLALGTGGYEQYF. The CDR3 nucleotides read TGTGCCAGCAGTTTAGCGCTGGGGACAGGGGGCTACGAGCAGTACTTC.

This clonotype was counted ten times or more. The chain links TRBV6-6 to TRBJ2-1; TRBD2 aligns across 7 bases. With 0 bases clipped from V and 10 bases from J, the junction kept 3 bases outside the gene matches. The V gene's germline CDR1 is MNHNY and CDR2 SVGAGI (reference sequence). CDR3 length: 13 residues. The CDR3 DNA sequence: TGTGCCAGCAGTTACTCGTGGGAGGGCGAGCAGTTCTTC. This translates into CASSYSWEGEQFF.

This clonotype showed up just once. The chain has TRBV29-1 and TRBJ1-1; 10 bases map to TRBD1. Germline V gene data show CDR1 as SQVTM and CDR2 as ANQGSEA. The CDR3 totals 13 residues. The J segment lost 4 bases and the V segment lost 6 bases, leaving 5 bases of the junction unmatched. Here the CDR3 DNA reads TGCAGCGTAGGACAGGGGGACGCCACTGAAGCTTTCTTT. Translating it yields CSVGQGDATEAFF.

This clonotype was detected many times. The chain couples TRBV12-3 or TRBV12-4 to TRBJ1-6; TRBD1 aligns across 8 bases. Trimming at V came to 5 bases and at J to 9 bases, leaving 12 bases not matched to a gene. The CDR3 covers 16 residues. The CDR3 DNA reads as TGTGCCAGCAGTAAGGGCGGGGACAGGAGTCGTTCACCCCTCCACTTT. Protein: CASSKGGDRSRSPLHF.

This chain connects TRBV12-3 or TRBV12-4 to TRBJ2-1; D not resolved. The CDR3 loop spans 16 amino acids. Between the trimmed V and J ends, which lost 4 bases and 0 bases, there was a span of 13 bases. The CDR3 is CASSSQDVFSYNEQFF. The CDR3 DNA follows: TGTGCCAGCAGTTCCCAGGACGTTTTCTCCTACAATGAGCAGTTCTTC.